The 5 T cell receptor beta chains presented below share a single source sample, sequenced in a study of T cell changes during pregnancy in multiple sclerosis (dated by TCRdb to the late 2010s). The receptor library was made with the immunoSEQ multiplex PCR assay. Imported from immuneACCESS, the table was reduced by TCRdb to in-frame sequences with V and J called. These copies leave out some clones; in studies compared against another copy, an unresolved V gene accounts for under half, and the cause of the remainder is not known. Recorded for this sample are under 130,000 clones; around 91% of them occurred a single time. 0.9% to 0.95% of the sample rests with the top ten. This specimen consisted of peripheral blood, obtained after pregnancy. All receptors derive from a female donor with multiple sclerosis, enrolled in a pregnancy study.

The CDR3 coding sequence is TGCGCCAGCAGCTCTGGACGGCTGCTTCAACTAGGTTCTGCCTACGAGCAGTACTTC. Protein sequence: CASSSGRLLQLGSAYEQYF. The chain links TRBV5-1 to TRBJ2-7; D is perhaps TRBD2 (5 bases). The V end was cut by 3 bases, the J end by 2 bases, with 27 bases between. The CDR3 sequence is 19 residues long. Germline V gene lookup returns CDR1 SGHRS and CDR2 YFSETQ.

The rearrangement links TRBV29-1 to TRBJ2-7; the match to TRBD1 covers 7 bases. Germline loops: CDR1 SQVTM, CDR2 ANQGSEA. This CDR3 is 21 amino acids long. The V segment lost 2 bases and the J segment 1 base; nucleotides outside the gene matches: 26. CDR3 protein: CSVEKYPRTGPTARGSYEQYF. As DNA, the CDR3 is TGCAGCGTTGAAAAATACCCACGGACAGGTCCTACGGCCCGTGGGTCCTACGAGCAGTACTTC.

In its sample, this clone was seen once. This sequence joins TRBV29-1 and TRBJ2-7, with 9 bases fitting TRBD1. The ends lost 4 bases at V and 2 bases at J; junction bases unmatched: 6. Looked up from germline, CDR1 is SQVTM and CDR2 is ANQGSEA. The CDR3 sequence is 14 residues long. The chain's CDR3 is CSVGGQGFPYEQYF. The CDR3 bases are TGCAGCGTTGGGGGACAGGGATTTCCCTACGAGCAGTACTTC.

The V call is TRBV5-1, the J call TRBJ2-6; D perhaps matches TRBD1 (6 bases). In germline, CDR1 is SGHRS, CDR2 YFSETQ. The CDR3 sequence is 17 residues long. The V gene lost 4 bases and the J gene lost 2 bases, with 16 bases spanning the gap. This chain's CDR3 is CASSINRELAGANVLTF. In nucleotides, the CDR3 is TGCGCCAGCAGCATAAACAGGGAGTTAGCTGGGGCCAACGTCCTGACTTTC. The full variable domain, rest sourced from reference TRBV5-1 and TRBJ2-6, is KAGVTQTPRYLIKTRGQQVTLSCSPISGHRSVSWYQQTPGQGLQFLFEYFSETQRNKGNFPGRFSGRQFSNSRSEMNVSTLELGDSALYLCASSINRELAGANVLTFGAGSRLTVL.

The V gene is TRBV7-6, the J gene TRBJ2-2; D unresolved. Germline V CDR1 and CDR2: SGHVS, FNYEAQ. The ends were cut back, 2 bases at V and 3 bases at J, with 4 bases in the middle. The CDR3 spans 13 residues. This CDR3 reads CASSLTDTGELFF. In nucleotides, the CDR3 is TGTGCCAGCAGCTTAACTGACACCGGGGAGCTGTTTTTT.